This T cell receptor beta chain was found in a study of blood T cell repertoires in COVID-19. On the study more broadly: COVID-19 samples from acute and convalescent phases originated in the United States, Italy and Spain. Sources were T cells, B-cell-depleted T cells, or PBMCs; the material itself was cDNA or gDNA.

As handled by the study authors: Researchers report that nucleated cell counts were estimated from reference gene primer amplification. Profiled with immunoSEQ multiplex PCR; TCRdb holds only in-frame clones, not every one. For V, J and clone size, that table is used; D and trimming come from the DNA. Altogether 100,000 to 150,000 clones are present, about 84% being singletons, with the ten largest covering about 5.4%. Trimming cost V 6 bases and J 4 bases, with 12 bases left between them. The germline gives CDR1 MGHRA, CDR2 YSYEKL. This CDR3 has 14 amino acids. Specimen: peripheral blood. The sequence was obtained from a human donor in a cohort sampled during active COVID-19. This sequence joins TRBV4-1 and TRBJ2-2; weak D call: TRBD1 (5 bases). The CDR3 spells CASSPTALTGELFF. CDR3 DNA sequence: TGCGCCAGCAGTCCGACAGCCCTCACCGGGGAGCTGTTTTTT.